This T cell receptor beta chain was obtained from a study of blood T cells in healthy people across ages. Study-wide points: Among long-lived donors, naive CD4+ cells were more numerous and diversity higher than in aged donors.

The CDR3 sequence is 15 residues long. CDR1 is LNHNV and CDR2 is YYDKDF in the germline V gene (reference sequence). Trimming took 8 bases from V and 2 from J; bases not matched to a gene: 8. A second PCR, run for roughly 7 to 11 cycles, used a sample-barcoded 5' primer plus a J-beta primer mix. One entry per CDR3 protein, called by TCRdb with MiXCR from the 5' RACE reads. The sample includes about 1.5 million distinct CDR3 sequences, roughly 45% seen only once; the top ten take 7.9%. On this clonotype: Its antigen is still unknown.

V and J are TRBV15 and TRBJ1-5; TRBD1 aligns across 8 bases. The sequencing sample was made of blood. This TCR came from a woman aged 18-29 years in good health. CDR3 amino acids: CATGPDRGGNQPQHF. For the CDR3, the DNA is TGTGCCACCGGCCCCGACAGGGGTGGCAATCAGCCCCAGCATTTT.